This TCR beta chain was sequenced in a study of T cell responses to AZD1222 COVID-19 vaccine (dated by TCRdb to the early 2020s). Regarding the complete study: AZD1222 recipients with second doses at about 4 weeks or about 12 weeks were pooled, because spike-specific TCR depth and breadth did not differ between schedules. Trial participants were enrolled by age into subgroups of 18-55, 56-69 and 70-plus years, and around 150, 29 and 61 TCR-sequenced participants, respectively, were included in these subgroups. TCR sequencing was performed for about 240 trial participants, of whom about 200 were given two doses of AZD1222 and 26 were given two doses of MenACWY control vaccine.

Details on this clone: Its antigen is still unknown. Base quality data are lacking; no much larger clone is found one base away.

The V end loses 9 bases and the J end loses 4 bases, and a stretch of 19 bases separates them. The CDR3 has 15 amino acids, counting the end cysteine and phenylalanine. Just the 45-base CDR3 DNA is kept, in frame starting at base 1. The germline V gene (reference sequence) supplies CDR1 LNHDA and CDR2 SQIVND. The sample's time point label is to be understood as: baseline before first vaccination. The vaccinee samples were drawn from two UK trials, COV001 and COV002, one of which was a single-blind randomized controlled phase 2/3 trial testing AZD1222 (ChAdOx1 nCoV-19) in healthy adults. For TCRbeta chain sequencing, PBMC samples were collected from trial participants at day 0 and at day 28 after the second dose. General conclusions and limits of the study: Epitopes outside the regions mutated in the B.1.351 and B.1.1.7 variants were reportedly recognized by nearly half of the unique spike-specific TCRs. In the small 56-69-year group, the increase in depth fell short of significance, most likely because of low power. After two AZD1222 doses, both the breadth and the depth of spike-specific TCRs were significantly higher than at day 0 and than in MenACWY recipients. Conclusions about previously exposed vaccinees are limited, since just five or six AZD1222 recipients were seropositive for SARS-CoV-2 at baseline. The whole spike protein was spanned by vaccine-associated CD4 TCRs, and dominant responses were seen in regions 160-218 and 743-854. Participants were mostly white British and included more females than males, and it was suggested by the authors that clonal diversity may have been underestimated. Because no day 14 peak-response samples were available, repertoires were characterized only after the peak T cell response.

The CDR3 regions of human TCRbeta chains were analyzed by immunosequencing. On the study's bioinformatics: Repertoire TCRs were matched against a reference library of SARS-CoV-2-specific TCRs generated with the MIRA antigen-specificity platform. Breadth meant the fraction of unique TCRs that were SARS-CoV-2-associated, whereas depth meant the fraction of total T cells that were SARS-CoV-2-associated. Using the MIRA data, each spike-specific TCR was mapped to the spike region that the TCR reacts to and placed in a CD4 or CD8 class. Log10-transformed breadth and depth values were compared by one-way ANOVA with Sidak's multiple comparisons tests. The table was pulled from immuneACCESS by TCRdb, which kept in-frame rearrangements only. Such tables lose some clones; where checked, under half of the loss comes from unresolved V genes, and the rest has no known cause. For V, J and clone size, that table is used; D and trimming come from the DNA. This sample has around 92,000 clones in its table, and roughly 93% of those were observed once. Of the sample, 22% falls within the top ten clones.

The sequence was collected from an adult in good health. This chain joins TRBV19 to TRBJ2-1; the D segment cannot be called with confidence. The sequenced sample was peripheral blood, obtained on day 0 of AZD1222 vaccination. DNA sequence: TGTGCCAGCAGACTTAACCCAACGGTATACAATGAGCAGTTCTTC. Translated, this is CASRLNPTVYNEQFF.